This T cell receptor (beta chain) originates from a study of cytomegalovirus exposure and HLA in healthy donors. Germline CDR1 and CDR2: SEHNR and FQNEAQ (reference sequence). The V and J ends lost 4 bases and 4 bases respectively, with 10 bases between them. The CDR3 totals 14 residues. Researchers ran the PCR with 60 Vbeta and 13 Jbeta primers. Sequenced by immunoSEQ multiplex PCR; TCRdb stores in-frame clones only, minus some. The sample holds 120,000 or so clones, roughly four fifths seen once. This chain joins TRBV7-9 and TRBJ1-4; D is perhaps TRBD1 (5 bases). This clonotype was obtained from a woman aged 40 to 49 in good health and CMV-seronegative. Material: PBMCs. The CDR3 reads CASSSRDSNEKLFF. CDR3 DNA sequence: TGTGCCAGCAGCTCCCGTGACAGTAATGAAAAACTGTTTTTT.